Reported below is one TCR beta chain. Its antigen is as yet unknown. Preparing the TCRbeta library involved the use of unique molecular identifiers. TCRdb reprocessed the PCR reads with MiXCR, giving one entry per CDR3 protein. The sample carries about 830,000 distinct CDR3 sequences, 15% to 20% recorded once. This sample is part of a study of T-cell reconstitution after alpha-beta-depleted transplantation in children. Looked up from germline, CDR1 is SGHAT and CDR2 is FQNNGV. The junction had 20 bases not matched to a gene; V was cut back by 7 bases and J by 8 bases. The CDR3 runs to 18 residues. Whole-study results and caveats: Fresh T-cell production supplied most of the T-cell counts and diversity seen one year after transplant. Day-60 TCRbeta diversity that was high in some patients was derived from surviving recipient T cells and thymic progenitors.

The material sequenced was PBMCs, mostly from graft donor cells, taken 360 days after TCRalphabeta/CD19-depleted stem cell transplant. The chain carries TRBV11-2 and TRBJ2-3; 11 bases agree with TRBD2. This TCR derives from a male patient younger than 18 who had a stem cell transplant for acute lymphoblastic leukemia, so the T cells may come from the graft donor. CDR3 residues: CASTNAHIAGGPSGTQYF. DNA of the CDR3: TGTGCCAGCACCAACGCTCATATAGCGGGAGGGCCGAGTGGTACGCAGTATTTT.